The next 14 T cell receptor beta chains were all read from a single sample in a study of HIV-infected patients and healthy controls. Around 500 ng RNA was reverse transcribed with alpha and beta constant-region primers. Separate chain-specific third strand synthesis with multiplexing indices produced the alpha and beta libraries. TCRdb reanalysed the 5' RACE reads using MiXCR and keeps one entry per CDR3 protein. In the table there are roughly 15,000 distinct CDR3 sequences, more than 8% of which are singletons. No cell fractionation was done, so the repertoire covers all unsorted peripheral blood T cells. The sequenced material came from blood. All receptors come from an adult in good health.

This clonotype was observed at least ten times. The CDR3 bases are TGTGCCAGCACCTGGACAGGGGCCCGAAACTACGAGCAGTACGTC. It translates to CASTWTGARNYEQYV. This sequence joins TRBV6-5 and TRBJ2-7; TRBD1 agrees at 9 bases. Germline CDR1 MNHEY, CDR2 SVGAGI. J was trimmed by 3 bases and V by 7 bases; bases with no gene match: 10. The CDR3 has 15 amino acids.

The rearrangement joins TRBV7-2 to TRBJ2-3, with D tentatively TRBD1 or TRBD2 (5 bases each). Per the germline V gene, CDR1 is SGHTA and CDR2 is FQGNSA. CDR3 size: 15 residues. Trimming shortened V by 5 bases and J by 6 bases, and 18 bases separated the two germline ends. CDR3 loop: CASSAGASPWDTQYF. Here the CDR3 DNA reads TGTGCCAGCAGCGCTGGGGCTAGCCCTTGGGATACGCAGTATTTT.

This clonotype was observed many times. The chain combines TRBV28 with TRBJ2-3; D unclear. The germline V gene has CDR1 MDHEN and CDR2 SYDVKM. This CDR3 has 11 residues. Trimming left V 3 bases short and J 5 bases short, with 3 bases between. CDR3: CASSFQDTQYF. CDR3 DNA sequence: TGTGCCAGCAGTTTCCAAGATACGCAGTATTTT.

This clonotype appeared many times. The CDR3 spells CASSIPTSRIYNEQFF. In DNA form, the CDR3 reads TGTGCCAGTAGTATCCCGACTAGCAGGATCTACAATGAGCAGTTCTTC. The chain combines TRBV19 with TRBJ2-1; 7 bases are a match to TRBD2. The J segment lost 3 bases and the V segment lost 3 bases, leaving 8 bases of the junction unmatched. Germline V gene data show CDR1 as LNHDA and CDR2 as SQIVND (reference sequence). This CDR3 contains 16 residues.

This clonotype was detected many times. The gene calls are TRBV7-2 and TRBJ2-1, with a weak D call TRBD2 (6 bases). The germline V gene encodes CDR1 SGHTA and CDR2 FQGNSA. The CDR3 has 12 residues. V gave up 2 bases and J gave up 9 bases, with 8 bases separating them. DNA for the CDR3: TGTGCCAGCAGCTTAACACTAGCTGAGCAGTTCTTC. Translation: CASSLTLAEQFF.

This sequence joins TRBV3-1 and TRBJ1-3; D uncertain. Trimming cost V 1 base and J 10 bases, with 11 bases left between them. CDR3 size: 13 residues. Germline CDR1 LGHDT, CDR2 YNNKEL (reference sequence). Written as DNA, the CDR3 is TGTGCCAGCAGCCAAGTTGGGCTTACGACCATATATTTT. Protein sequence: CASSQVGLTTIYF.

This clonotype occurred many times. V and J are TRBV29-1 and TRBJ2-2, with D tentatively TRBD1 (6 bases). V lost 7 bases and J lost 7, with 10 bases in between. The germline gives CDR1 SQVTM, CDR2 ANQGSEA. There are 11 residues in the CDR3. The CDR3 loop is CSGMDSGELFF. In nucleotides, the CDR3 is TGCAGCGGTATGGACAGCGGGGAGCTGTTTTTT.

This clonotype was counted a few times. This chain connects TRBV29-1 to TRBJ2-3, with 7 bases matching TRBD2. The ends lost 3 bases at V and 5 bases at J; junction bases unmatched: 5. Germline V gene data show CDR1 as SQVTM and CDR2 as ANQGSEA. The CDR3 totals 13 residues. The chain's CDR3 is CSVEITGGDTQYF. The CDR3 DNA follows: TGCAGCGTTGAGATTACGGGGGGAGATACGCAGTATTTT.

This clonotype was seen ten or more times. At one end, the junction sequence differs from germline, possibly due to a read error. J is TRBJ2-3 and V is TRBV11-2; D perhaps matches TRBD2 (5 bases). This CDR3 spans 13 amino acids. CDR1 SGHAT and CDR2 FQNNGV come from the germline V gene. The CDR3 coding sequence is TGTGCCGGCAGCGGACCTGCTACAGATACGCAGTATTTT. This encodes CAGSGPATDTQYF.

This clonotype was counted at least ten times. The chain carries TRBV28 and TRBJ2-1; TRBD2 matches at 8 bases. The CDR3 contains 16 residues. The trim removed 4 bases at V and 3 bases at J, leaving 8 bases unmatched. Germline-derived CDR1 and CDR2 are MDHEN and SYDVKM. The CDR3 DNA sequence: TGTGCCAGCAGTTACGGGGGGGGCGGCTACTACAATGAGCAGTTCTTC. Translation gives CASSYGGGGYYNEQFF.

In this sample, this clonotype turned up many times. The chain recombines TRBV20-1 with TRBJ2-2, with unresolved D. Germline V gene sequence: CDR1 DFQATT, CDR2 SNEGSKA (reference sequence). Trimming left V 6 bases short and J 3 bases short, with 11 bases between. This CDR3 region has 13 residues. This CDR3 is CSAPQEYTGELFF. In DNA, the CDR3 is TGCAGTGCGCCTCAGGAGTACACCGGGGAGCTGTTTTTT.

The gene calls are TRBV30 and TRBJ2-5; a possible D gene is TRBD1 (6 bases). In germline, CDR1 is GTSNPN, CDR2 SVGIG (reference sequence). The CDR3 is 13 amino acids. V lost 1 base and J 1 base, leaving 7 bases between the germline ends. CDR3 DNA: TGTGCCTGGAGTGGGGACATCCAAGAGACCCAGTACTTC. It encodes CAWSGDIQETQYF.

V and J are TRBV28 and TRBJ2-7; weak D call: TRBD2 (5 bases). The length of the CDR3 is 12 residues. Trimming pared 8 bases from V and 2 bases from J, leaving 10 bases between. Germline CDR1 reads MDHEN; CDR2 reads SYDVKM. CDR3 sequence reads: CASREGTYEQYF. The CDR3 DNA follows: TGTGCCAGCCGCGAGGGCACCTACGAGCAGTACTTC.

In its sample, this clonotype was seen many times. The chain recombines TRBV2 with TRBJ1-1; D perhaps matches TRBD1 (6 bases). This CDR3 region has 13 residues. Germline assignment: CDR1 SNHLY and CDR2 FYNNEI. With 7 bases removed from V and 3 bases from J, the gap between germline ends came to 12 bases. This CDR3 reads CASNPQGHTEAFF. The CDR3 DNA reads as TGTGCCAGCAATCCACAGGGCCACACTGAAGCTTTCTTT.